Below, 18 T cell receptor beta chains from the same sample are listed, as sequenced in a study of cytomegalovirus exposure and HLA in healthy donors (dated by TCRdb to the late 2010s). The library was obtained by the immunoSEQ multiplex PCR assay. TCRdb re-hosts the immuneACCESS table, in-frame sequences only. Its copies lack some clones; in the studies checked, an unresolved V gene accounts for under half of them, and the cause for the rest is not known. This sample comprises about 71,000 clones, about 94% of them detected only once. The ten largest account for about 1.5% of the sample. Sequenced material: PBMCs. The source is a man aged 18 to 29 in good health and CMV-seropositive.

This chain uses TRBV19 with TRBJ2-3, with 9 bases matching TRBD1. CDR3 size: 15 residues. J lost 5 bases, V lost 5 bases, and 8 bases had no gene match. The germline V gene has CDR1 LNHDA and CDR2 SQIVND (reference sequence). The CDR3 DNA follows: TGTGCCAGTAGTCACGGGACAGGGAGCGGAGATACGCAGTATTTT. The encoded protein is CASSHGTGSGDTQYF.

The gene calls are TRBV5-1 and TRBJ2-3, with a tentative D call TRBD1 (5 bases). The CDR3 totals 15 residues. Germline V lookup: CDR1 SGHRS, CDR2 YFSETQ. Trimming pared 3 bases from V and 0 bases from J, leaving 11 bases between. CDR3 sequence: CASSSDRPSTDTQYF. The CDR3, as DNA: TGCGCCAGCAGCTCCGACAGACCTAGCACAGATACGCAGTATTTT.

V usage is TRBV29-1 and J usage is TRBJ2-7, with D tentatively TRBD2 (6 bases). There are 13 residues in the CDR3. The germline gives CDR1 SQVTM, CDR2 ANQGSEA. The V and J ends lost 7 bases and 3 bases respectively, with 16 bases between them. As DNA, the CDR3 is TGCAGCGCCTGGGAGGCAAATCACTACGAGCAGTACTTC. Translation: CSAWEANHYEQYF.

V usage is TRBV7-9 and J usage is TRBJ1-2; maybe TRBD1 (5 bases). The CDR3 is made up of 14 amino acids. The germline V and J ends were trimmed by 1 base and 3 bases, with 9 bases remaining between them. CDR1 is SEHNR and CDR2 is FQNEAQ in the germline V gene (reference sequence). This CDR3 reads CASSLGGVYYGYTF. CDR3 DNA sequence: TGTGCCAGCAGCTTAGGGGGGGTATACTATGGCTACACCTTC.

The chain couples TRBV5-1 to TRBJ2-5, with TRBD2 matching over 8 bases. V was clipped by 0 bases and J by 2 bases; unmatched bases: 3. The V gene's germline CDR1 is SGHRS and CDR2 YFSETQ. The CDR3 sequence is 15 residues long. As DNA, the CDR3 is TGCGCCAGCAGCTTGGGTGCTAGCGGGCAAGAGACCCAGTACTTC. Encoded protein: CASSLGASGQETQYF.

This chain uses TRBV19 with TRBJ2-7; 9 bases align to TRBD1. From germline, CDR1 is LNHDA and CDR2 SQIVND (reference sequence). J lost 6 bases, V lost 6 bases, and 9 bases had no gene match. The CDR3 is 14 residues long. The CDR3 DNA is TGTGCCAGTAGCCACCCGGGACAGGGAACCGAGCAGTACTTC. Translation: CASSHPGQGTEQYF.

This chain connects TRBV21-1 to TRBJ2-7; the D segment call TRBD1 is taken from the table without a DNA check. TRBV21-1 constitutes a pseudogene. The CDR3 is 13 residues long. The CDR3 loop is CASRSGPDYEQYF. CDR3 sequence (DNA): TGTGCCAGCAGGTCAGGTCCCGACTACGAGCAGTACTTC.

The chain links TRBV11-3 to TRBJ2-3; 8 bases match TRBD2. V was pared by 3 bases and J by 4 bases, with 3 bases of the junction left unmatched. In germline, CDR1 is SGHNT, CDR2 YENEEA. This CDR3 comprises 14 residues. CDR3 sequence (DNA): TGTGCCAGCAGCTTCGGGAGGGCCGCAGATACGCAGTATTTT. Protein product: CASSFGRAADTQYF. Drawing the rest from reference TRBV11-3 and TRBJ2-3, the complete variable domain is EAGVVQSPRYKIIEKKQPVAFWCNPISGHNTLYWYLQNLGQGPELLIRYENEEAVDDSQLPKDRFSAERLKGVDSTLKIQPAELGDSAVYLCASSFGRAADTQYFGPGTRLTVL.

This chain links TRBV7-3 with TRBJ2-2; no definite D call. V was cut by 5 bases and J by 0 bases, with 4 bases left in between. Germline CDR1 and CDR2: SGHTA and FQGTGA. This CDR3 is built from 13 residues. The CDR3 DNA is TGTGCCAGCAGCCCATCGAACACCGGGGAGCTGTTTTTT. This gives the protein CASSPSNTGELFF.

Here the CDR3 reads CALRTGSAANEKLFF. The CDR3 DNA follows: TGTGCCCTGCGGACAGGGAGCGCAGCTAATGAAAAACTGTTTTTT. V is TRBV30 and J is TRBJ1-4, with 8 positions matching TRBD1. The CDR3 spans 15 residues. The J segment lost 3 bases and the V segment lost 8 bases, leaving 11 bases of the junction unmatched. From germline, CDR1 is GTSNPN and CDR2 SVGIG (reference sequence).

This chain joins TRBV19 and TRBJ2-7; TRBD1 might be the D (5 bases). The germline V gene has CDR1 LNHDA and CDR2 SQIVND (reference sequence). The CDR3 extends over 15 amino acids. V dropped 5 bases and J dropped 3 bases, with 17 bases sitting between them. CDR3 in amino acids: CASSGATGFIYEQYF. The DNA of the CDR3 is TGTGCCAGTAGTGGGGCCACAGGCTTCATCTACGAGCAGTACTTC.

The V gene is TRBV5-1, the J gene TRBJ1-2; 8 bases fit TRBD1. Germline V gene sequence: CDR1 SGHRS, CDR2 YFSETQ. The V gene end was trimmed by 4 bases and the J gene end by 7 bases; junction bases not matched to a gene: 24. The CDR3 covers 19 residues. CDR3 in amino acids: CASSPTSPGQVLGHSGYTF. The CDR3 DNA reads as TGCGCCAGCAGCCCAACTTCCCCGGGACAGGTCTTGGGACATAGTGGCTACACCTTC. Looking up the rest from reference TRBV5-1 and TRBJ1-2 gives the full variable domain: KAGVTQTPRYLIKTRGQQVTLSCSPISGHRSVSWYQQTPGQGLQFLFEYFSETQRNKGNFPGRFSGRQFSNSRSEMNVSTLELGDSALYLCASSPTSPGQVLGHSGYTFGSGTRLTVV.

The rearrangement uses TRBV6-1 and TRBJ1-6, with D possibly TRBD1 on 6 matching bases. In germline, CDR1 is MNHNS, CDR2 SASEGT. V was clipped by 8 bases and J by 7 bases, with 18 bases between them. The CDR3 sequence is 15 residues long. The CDR3 loop is CASRRKGQTNSPLHF. The CDR3 bases are TGTGCCAGCCGTAGAAAAGGACAGACGAATTCACCCCTCCACTTT.

This clone was picked up a small number of times. The chain links TRBV6-5 to TRBJ2-7, with D unclear. CDR3 size: 13 residues. The V gene lost 4 bases and the J gene lost 1 base, with 8 bases spanning the gap. Germline V gives CDR1 MNHEY, CDR2 SVGAGI. This chain's CDR3 is CASSSVGSYEQYF. CDR3 nucleotide sequence: TGTGCCAGCAGTTCCGTCGGGTCCTACGAGCAGTACTTC.

This clone showed up just once. This rearrangement joins TRBV7-2 to TRBJ2-5; weak D call: TRBD1 (6 bases). With 2 bases removed from V and 4 bases from J, the gap between germline ends came to 8 bases. CDR3 length equals 13 residues. Per germline, CDR1 SGHTA and CDR2 FQGNSA. The CDR3 coding sequence is TGTGCCAGCAGCTTACAGGGGCCAGAGACCCAGTACTTC. Residues: CASSLQGPETQYF. The whole variable domain, filled in from reference TRBV7-2 and TRBJ2-5, reads GAGVSQSPSNKVTEKGKDVELRCDPISGHTALYWYRQSLGQGLEFLIYFQGNSAPDKSGLPSDRFSAERTGGSVSTLTIQRTQQEDSAVYLCASSLQGPETQYFGPGTRLLVL.

The J gene is TRBJ2-3, the V gene TRBV4-1; tentatively, D is TRBD2 (5 bases). Germline CDR1 and CDR2: MGHRA and YSYEKL. V shed 4 bases and J shed 4 bases, with 18 bases lying between them. The CDR3 has 16 residues. The CDR3 loop reads CASSLGSTDWADTQYF. CDR3 nucleotide sequence: TGCGCCAGCAGCCTTGGGAGTACGGATTGGGCAGATACGCAGTATTTT.

This sequence joins TRBV6-1 and TRBJ1-5, with 8 positions matching TRBD1. The CDR3 spans 14 residues. CDR1 MNHNS and CDR2 SASEGT come from the germline V gene. Losses at the gene ends were 5 bases for V and 9 bases for J; bases not matched to a gene: 9. CDR3 sequence reads: CASSWDRLKWPQHF. The CDR3 coding sequence is TGTGCCAGCAGTTGGGACAGGTTGAAATGGCCCCAGCATTTT.

The CDR3 sequence: CSARDSLTQYF. In DNA form, the CDR3 reads TGCAGTGCTAGAGATTCCTTGACCCAGTACTTC. The chain links TRBV20-1 to TRBJ2-5, with no clear D. The CDR3 has 11 amino acids. CDR1 DFQATT and CDR2 SNEGSKA come from the germline V gene (reference sequence). V shed 0 bases and J shed 7 bases, with 6 bases lying between them.